This T cell receptor (beta chain) stems from a study of T cells in localized non-small cell lung cancer. Data came from immunoSEQ multiplex PCR; TCRdb stores just in-frame clones and leaves some out. Counted here are roughly 38,000 clones, more than 75% occurring once; the ten biggest clones make up approximately 3.5%. Germline V lookup: CDR1 SNHLY, CDR2 FYNNEI. V gave up 6 bases and J gave up 7 bases, with 16 bases separating them. The CDR3 covers 14 residues. The material was peripheral blood, obtained before any cancer treatment. This receptor was identified in a man between 18 and 55 years old with stage I lung adenocarcinoma. V is TRBV2 and J is TRBJ2-1, with D possibly matching TRBD1 (7 bases). The CDR3 coding sequence is TGTGCCAGCAGGGACCAGGGGGGCCTAAATGAGCAGTTCTTC. This gives the protein CASRDQGGLNEQFF.